This note documents a single T cell receptor beta chain sequence. Its specificity is unknown. The CDR3 consists of 14 residues. Germline CDR1 is MGHRA and CDR2 is YSYEKL. Each sample's input was 250 ng genomic DNA, some 38,000 genome equivalents. This entry belongs to a study of T cell clusters in autoimmune cytopenias. Study-wide findings and caveats: Clustering suggested that physiological T cell clusters were missing in primary autoimmune cytopenia patients.

TRB rearrangements were amplified by touch-down multiplex PCR with mixed TRB-A/B primers. After re-calling the multiplex PCR reads, TCRdb lists one entry per CDR3 protein, DNA absent. Seen in this sample are about 8,400 distinct CDR3 sequences; the ten most common clones hold about 20%. The rearrangement links TRBV4-1 to TRBJ2-7. The TCR was taken from a human donor with an autoimmune cytopenia or autoimmune hepatitis (not recorded which). Sequencing was done on a sample of peripheral blood. CDR3 sequence reads: CASSQGVLGYEQYF.